This T cell receptor (beta chain) was profiled in a study of blood T cell repertoires in COVID-19. Study-level information: Donors in the United States, Italy and Spain gave samples during acute or convalescent COVID-19.

The V and J ends lost 2 bases and 0 bases respectively, with 12 bases between them. The CDR3 is 15 amino acids. Germline V gene sequence: CDR1 SGHRS, CDR2 YFSETQ. The table came from immunoSEQ multiplex PCR; TCRdb's copy has only in-frame clones and leaves some out. Here the sample spans more than 95,000 clones, 81% being singletons. The genes are TRBV5-1 and TRBJ2-7, with D possibly matching TRBD2 (5 bases). The sequence was obtained from an elderly man with acute or convalescent COVID-19. The sequencing sample was made of peripheral blood. CDR3 bases: TGCGCCAGCAGCTTCGATGGTGGGAGCTCCTACGAGCAGTACTTC. Its protein is CASSFDGGSSYEQYF.